This T cell receptor beta chain was identified during a study of a mutant IDH1 vaccine in newly diagnosed glioma. Study information: During weeks 1, 3, 5, 7, 11, 15, 19 and 23, patients received eight vaccinations. Patients had received radiotherapy, temozolomide, or both previously, most receiving both.

Details on this clone: Its specificity is not known.

TCRdb keeps only in-frame clones here, not all; method: immunoSEQ multiplex PCR. The data show 95,000 to 120,000 clones, with about 90% seen just once and roughly 0.55% held by the top ten. This sample's time point: week 11, during vaccination. Doses comprised 300 ug of mutant IDH1 20-mer peptide each, plus topical imiquimod. With 7 bases clipped from V and 4 bases from J, the junction kept 10 bases outside the gene matches. The CDR3 loop spans 15 amino acids. The germline V gene encodes CDR1 MDHEN and CDR2 SYDVKM. The sequencing used PBMCs, collected from a glioma patient whose treatment included an IDH1 peptide vaccine. This TCR was sampled from a woman between 45 and 65 years old with glioma. The chain joins TRBV28 to TRBJ1-5, with 7 bases aligning to TRBD1. The CDR3 loop reads CASTSTGAGNQPQHF. CDR3 bases: TGTGCCAGCACCTCCACAGGGGCAGGTAATCAGCCCCAGCATTTT.